This T cell receptor beta chain is from a study of beta chain features in type 1 diabetes. General study results and limits: A potential PCR bias toward shorter templates would be equal in patient and control samples. Using cDNA template may skew counts toward highly expressing activated cells. Compared with healthy donors, patients appeared to share more similar naive, central memory and regulatory TCRB repertoires.

This clone was counted between two and nine times. The antigen remains unidentified. The isolated RNA, all of it, was reverse transcribed, so expressed TCRB transcripts were what got sequenced. Data came from immunoSEQ multiplex PCR; TCRdb stores just in-frame clones and leaves some out. The sample carries hundreds of thousands of clones, roughly 15% recorded once. Sequenced input: naive CD4+ T cells from blood. This receptor was identified in a woman younger than 30 in good health.

This chain's CDR3 is CASSYRETEAFF. DNA for the CDR3: TGTGCCAGCAGCTACAGGGAAACTGAAGCTTTCTTT. The chain combines TRBV7-9 with TRBJ1-1; a possible D gene is TRBD1 (6 bases). Germline V CDR1 and CDR2: SEHNR, FQNEAQ (reference sequence). The ends were cut back, 4 bases at V and 5 bases at J, with 8 bases in the middle. The CDR3 spans 12 residues.